The 6 T cell receptor beta chains given below trace back to one sample, sequenced in a study of T cells after posttransplantation cyclophosphamide. Some clones are missing from TCRdb's copy, which holds only in-frame ones; the method was immunoSEQ multiplex PCR. This table has about 32,000 clones, 70% to 90% appearing once. Source material: PBMCs. Source of these receptors: a woman in her forties with a blood cancer, CMV-positive, and with a related stem cell donor.

The chain couples TRBV7-9 to TRBJ2-7; D may be TRBD1 (6 bases). Trimming stripped 5 bases from V and 1 base from J, with 12 bases between. Looked up from germline, CDR1 is SEHNR and CDR2 is FQNEAQ (reference sequence). The CDR3 extends over 14 amino acids. The CDR3 reads CASSAKGQSYEQYF. The CDR3 DNA reads TGTGCCAGCAGCGCTAAAGGACAGTCCTACGAGCAGTACTTC.

The chain is built from TRBV2 and TRBJ2-7; D may be TRBD1 (6 bases). The CDR3 extends over 12 amino acids. Trimming took off 6 bases at V and 2 bases at J, with 8 bases between the two ends. The V gene's germline CDR1 is SNHLY and CDR2 FYNNEI. CDR3: CASRDSPYEQYF. As DNA, the CDR3 is TGTGCCAGCAGGGACAGCCCCTACGAGCAGTACTTC. The full variable domain, in which reference TRBV2 and TRBJ2-7 provide the parts outside the CDR3, is EPEVTQTPSHQVTQMGQEVILRCVPISNHLYFYWYRQILGQKVEFLVSFYNNEISEKSEIFDDQFSVERPDGSNFTLKIRSTKLEDSAMYFCASRDSPYEQYFGPGTRLTVT.

The chain couples TRBV6-5 to TRBJ2-6, with a weak D call TRBD1 (5 bases). Trimming pared 6 bases from V and 1 base from J, leaving 7 bases between. This CDR3 comprises 14 residues. Germline assignment: CDR1 MNHEY and CDR2 SVGAGI. The CDR3 loop is CASRGASGANVLTF. The CDR3 coding sequence is TGTGCCAGCAGAGGGGCATCTGGGGCCAACGTCCTGACTTTC.

V usage is TRBV7-9 and J usage is TRBJ2-1; 11 positions agree with TRBD2. The germline CDR1 and CDR2 sequences are SEHNR and FQNEAQ (reference sequence). The CDR3 extends over 17 amino acids. V lost 5 bases to trimming and J lost 3 bases; unmatched junction nucleotides: 9. CDR3 nucleotide sequence: TGTGCCAGCAGCCCCGTTCGAACTAGCGGGAGCTACAATGAGCAGTTCTTC. Encoded protein: CASSPVRTSGSYNEQFF.

This chain connects TRBV19 to TRBJ1-6, with TRBD1 matching 8 bases. This CDR3 comprises 15 residues. Trimming took 7 bases from V and 9 from J; bases not matched to a gene: 11. Germline V gene data show CDR1 as LNHDA and CDR2 as SQIVND (reference sequence). CDR3 coding DNA: TGTGCCAGTACCCAACGGGGGACAGGCCGTTCACCCCTCCACTTT. It yields the protein CASTQRGTGRSPLHF. The full variable domain, its missing parts supplied by reference TRBV19 and TRBJ1-6, is DGGITQSPKYLFRKEGQNVTLSCEQNLNHDAMYWYRQDPGQGLRLIYYSQIVNDFQKGDIAEGYSVSREKKESFPLTVTSAQKNPTAFYLCASTQRGTGRSPLHFGNGTRLTVT.

The chain carries TRBV11-3 and TRBJ2-7, with D possibly TRBD1 on 5 matching bases. The V end lost 6 bases, the J end lost 6 bases, and 18 bases lay between the germline ends. The CDR3 covers 14 residues. Germline V CDR1 and CDR2: SGHNT, YENEEA. Here the CDR3 DNA reads TGTGCCAGCAGTCCTCAGGGATCGACTCCCGAGCAGTACTTC. This translates into CASSPQGSTPEQYF.